Here is one TCR beta chain with its context. Its antigen is not identified. CDR3 length equals 16 residues. V was pared by 7 bases and J by 7 bases, with 12 bases of the junction left unmatched. Germline values: CDR1 MNHNS, CDR2 SASEGT. This sample is part of a study of vaccination and CD4 T cells after COVID-19. At the Johns Hopkins FTIC core, DNA taken from cultured CD4+ T cells was sequenced by way of the Oncomine TCR Beta short-read assay. One entry per CDR3 protein results from TCRdb running MiXCR on the PCR reads. The sample includes around 16,000 distinct CDR3 sequences, around 72% of them seen just once. Study-wide results and limits: Researchers looked at relatively few convalescent patients and had no early post-infection timepoints.

Treatment given: roughly ten-day PBMC culture with coronavirus spike peptide pools or control peptides (ViraFEST assay). ViraFEST expanded antigen-specific T cells with peptide pools, then sequenced TCRs. This receptor was identified in a human donor who received a COVID-19 vaccine. The source was CD4+ T cells from blood, cultured in vitro, collected after SARS-CoV-2 vaccination. The V and J genes are TRBV6-1 and TRBJ2-2; 10 bases agree with TRBD2. This chain's CDR3 is CASTKRPSGGYGELFF. CDR3 in DNA: TGTGCCAGCACCAAAAGGCCTAGCGGGGGTTACGGGGAGCTGTTTTTT.